This TCR beta chain was identified in a study of regulatory T cells in long-lasting Graves disease. Stated time point: newly diagnosed GD, antithyroid drugs for less than 3 months. PBMC RNA was the source of the TCR library. Arm-PCR of CDR3 regions with iRepertoire HTBI primers generated TCR beta libraries. MiXCR was run by TCRdb on the multiplex PCR reads, yielding one entry per CDR3 protein. The repertoire has approximately 540,000 distinct CDR3 sequences, around 12% of them found once; the top ten carry 8.9%. The V end was cut by 0 bases, the J end by 3 bases, with 12 bases between. Germline V gene sequence: CDR1 MGHRA, CDR2 YSYEKL. The CDR3 is 16 residues long. These data also featured in a second study, about T cells in Graves' hyperthyroidism and ophthalmopathy.

The TCR comes from a woman aged 30 to 39 with Graves disease. This chain links TRBV4-1 with TRBJ2-1; D might be TRBD2 (5 bases). The specimen comprised peripheral blood mononuclear cells (PBMCs), sampled at new diagnosis, from a patient treated with antithyroid drugs. This chain's CDR3 is CASSQDTRPLYNEQFF. CDR3 in DNA: TGCGCCAGCAGCCAAGATACTAGACCCCTCTACAATGAGCAGTTCTTC.